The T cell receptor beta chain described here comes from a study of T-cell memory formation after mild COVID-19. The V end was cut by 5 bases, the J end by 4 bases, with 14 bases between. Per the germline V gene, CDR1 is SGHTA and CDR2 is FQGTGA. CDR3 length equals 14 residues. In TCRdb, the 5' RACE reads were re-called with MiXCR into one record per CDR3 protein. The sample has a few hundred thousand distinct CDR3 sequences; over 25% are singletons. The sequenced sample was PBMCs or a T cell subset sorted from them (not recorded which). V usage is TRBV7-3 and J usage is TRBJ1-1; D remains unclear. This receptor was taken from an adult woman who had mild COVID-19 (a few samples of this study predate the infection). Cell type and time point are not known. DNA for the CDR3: TGTGCCAGCAGCCAGTATTCGGGGTCCACTGAAGCTTTCTTT. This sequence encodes CASSQYSGSTEAFF. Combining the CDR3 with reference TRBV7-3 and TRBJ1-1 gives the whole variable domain GAGVSQTPSNKVTEKGKYVELRCDPISGHTALYWYRQSLGQGPEFLIYFQGTGAADDSGLPNDRFFAVRPEGSVSTLKIQRTERGDSAVYLCASSQYSGSTEAFFGQGTRLTVV.